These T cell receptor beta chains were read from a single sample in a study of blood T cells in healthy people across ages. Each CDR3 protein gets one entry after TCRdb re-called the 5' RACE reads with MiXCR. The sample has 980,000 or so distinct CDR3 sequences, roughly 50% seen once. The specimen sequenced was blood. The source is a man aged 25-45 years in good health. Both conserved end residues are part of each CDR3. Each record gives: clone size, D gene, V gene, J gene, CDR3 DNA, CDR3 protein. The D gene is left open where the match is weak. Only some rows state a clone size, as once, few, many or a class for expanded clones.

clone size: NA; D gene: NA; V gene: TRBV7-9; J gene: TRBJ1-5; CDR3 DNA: TGTGCCAGCAGCCCAGGGGAAGGGATTAGCAATCAGCCCCAGCATTTT; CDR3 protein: CASSPGEGISNQPQHF
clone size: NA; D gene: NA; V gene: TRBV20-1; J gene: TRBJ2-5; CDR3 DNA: TGCAGTGCTCGGGACTCCCCTAAGACCCAGTACTTC; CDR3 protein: CSARDSPKTQYF
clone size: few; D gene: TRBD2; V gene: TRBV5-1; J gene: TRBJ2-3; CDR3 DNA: TGCGCCAGCAGCTCGGCAAGCGGGGGGCCCTCAGATACGCAGTATTTT; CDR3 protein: CASSSASGGPSDTQYF
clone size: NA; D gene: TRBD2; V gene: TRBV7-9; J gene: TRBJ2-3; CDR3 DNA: TGTGCCAGCAGCTTTCCCTCTAGCGGGCAAGATACGCAGTATTTT; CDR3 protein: CASSFPSSGQDTQYF
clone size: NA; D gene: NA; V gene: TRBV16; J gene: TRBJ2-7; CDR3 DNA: TGTGCCAGCAGCGGGACGGGGGACCACGAGCAGTACTTC; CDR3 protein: CASSGTGDHEQYF
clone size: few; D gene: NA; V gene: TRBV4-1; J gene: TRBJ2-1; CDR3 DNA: TGCGCCAGCAGCCAAGATCAACGGCTAGCCAATGAGCAGTTCTTC; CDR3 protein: CASSQDQRLANEQFF
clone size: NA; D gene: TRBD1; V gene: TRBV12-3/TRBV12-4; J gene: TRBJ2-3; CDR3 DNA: TGTGCCAGCAGTTTGGGGGACAGGGCGAGCACAGATACGCAGTATTTT; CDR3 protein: CASSLGDRASTDTQYF
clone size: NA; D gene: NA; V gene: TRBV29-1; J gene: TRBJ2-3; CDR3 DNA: TGCAGCGGAACTAAGGCTGAGGTGGGAGATACGCAGTATTTT; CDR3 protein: CSGTKAEVGDTQYF
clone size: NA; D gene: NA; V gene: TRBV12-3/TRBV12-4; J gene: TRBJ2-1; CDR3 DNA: TGTGCCAGCATCTCGGGACGGCCTTCTGGTGAGCAGTTCTTC; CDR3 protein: CASISGRPSGEQFF
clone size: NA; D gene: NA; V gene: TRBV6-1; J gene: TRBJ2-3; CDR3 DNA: TGTGCCAGCAGTGAAGGCCTATCAGATACGCAGTATTTT; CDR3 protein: CASSEGLSDTQYF
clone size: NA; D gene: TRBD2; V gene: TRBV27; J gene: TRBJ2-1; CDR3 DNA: TGTGCCAGCAGACAGGGAGCGGGGGGGGGTTTTGAGCAGTTCTTC; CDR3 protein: CASRQGAGGGFEQFF